Each of the 21 T cell receptor beta chains below was sequenced from the same sample in a study of blood T cell repertoires in COVID-19. Sequencing was performed with immunoSEQ multiplex PCR; in TCRdb, only in-frame clones are kept and a portion is missing. The table lists roughly 170,000 clones, about four fifths of them singletons. Sequenced input: peripheral blood. The receptors shown here come from a man aged 40-55 years who had recovered from COVID-19.

This clone was detected only once. V and J are TRBV6-5 and TRBJ1-1; possibly TRBD1 for D (5 bases). The V end was cut by 9 bases, the J end by 0 bases, with 14 bases between. Germline CDR1 MNHEY, CDR2 SVGAGI. The CDR3 loop spans 14 amino acids. The CDR3 nucleotides read TGTGCCAGTAAAAGGGGCCTACTGAACACTGAAGCTTTCTTT. Translating gives CASKRGLLNTEAFF.

The gene calls are TRBV27 and TRBJ1-4; the match to TRBD1 covers 7 bases. The CDR3 has 15 residues. Germline V lookup: CDR1 MNHEY, CDR2 SMNVEV (reference sequence). V dropped 6 bases and J dropped 7; count of bases not matched to a gene: 11. The CDR3 DNA follows: TGTGCCAGCAGCGGACGACAGGGCCAAGGTGAAAAACTGTTTTTT. Translation: CASSGRQGQGEKLFF.

V and J are TRBV7-2 and TRBJ2-7; the match to TRBD1 covers 9 bases. CDR3 length: 15 residues. Unmatched junction bases numbered 6, after V lost 5 bases and J lost 1 base. CDR1 and CDR2 (germline): SGHTA, FQGNSA. The CDR3 DNA reads TGTGCCAGCAGCCGCGAGGGACAGGGATCCTACGAGCAGTACTTC. Its translation is CASSREGQGSYEQYF. The full variable domain, its missing parts supplied by reference TRBV7-2 and TRBJ2-7, is GAGVSQSPSNKVTEKGKDVELRCDPISGHTALYWYRQSLGQGLEFLIYFQGNSAPDKSGLPSDRFSAERTGGSVSTLTIQRTQQEDSAVYLCASSREGQGSYEQYFGPGTRLTVT.

V is TRBV18 and J is TRBJ1-1; D gene unclear. Trimming took 1 base from V and 6 from J, leaving 9 bases between them. Germline V CDR1 and CDR2: KGHSH, LQKENI. This CDR3 has 13 residues. The CDR3 coding sequence is TGTGCCAGCTCACCACGGCGGGCCGCTGAAGCTTTCTTT. It translates to CASSPRRAAEAFF.

V is TRBV10-3 and J is TRBJ1-1; D ambiguous. CDR3 length: 13 residues. CDR1 and CDR2 (germline): ENHRY, SYGVKD. Trimming pared 0 bases from V and 8 bases from J, leaving 10 bases between. DNA for the CDR3: TGTGCCATCAGTGAGTCTAACGGCAGGGAAGCTTTCTTT. This translates into CAISESNGREAFF.

The rearrangement links TRBV20-1 to TRBJ2-2; 10 nucleotides agree with TRBD2. Germline lookup yields CDR1 DFQATT and CDR2 SNEGSKA (reference sequence). J lost 4 bases, V lost 3 bases, and 5 bases had no gene match. This CDR3 comprises 15 residues. CDR3 sequence (DNA): TGCAGTGCTAGTGGAGGGACTAGCGCCACCGGGGAGCTGTTTTTT. As protein: CSASGGTSATGELFF.

This rearrangement joins TRBV6-2 or TRBV6-3 to TRBJ2-1, with 9 bases matching TRBD2. J lost 3 bases, V lost 6 bases, and 9 bases had no gene match. From germline, CDR1 is MNHEY and CDR2 SVGEGT. CDR3 length: 16 residues. The CDR3 is CASSQLAGEHYNEQFF. In DNA, the CDR3 is TGTGCCAGCAGCCAGTTAGCGGGGGAGCACTACAATGAGCAGTTCTTC.

Here the CDR3 reads CASSYQAPNTGELFF. CDR3 nucleotides: TGTGCCAGCAGTTACCAGGCGCCCAACACCGGGGAGCTGTTTTTT. The V gene is TRBV6-2 or TRBV6-3, the J gene TRBJ2-2; D gene ambiguous. Looked up from germline, CDR1 is MNHEY and CDR2 is SVGEGT. V lost 2 bases and J 2 bases, leaving 9 bases between the germline ends. The CDR3 is 15 residues long.

The CDR3 loop is CASSLIREGPDTQYF. DNA of the CDR3: TGTGCCAGCAGCTTAATACGGGAGGGCCCAGATACGCAGTATTTT. J is TRBJ2-3 and V is TRBV7-9; 8 nucleotides agree with TRBD2. Looked up from germline, CDR1 is SEHNR and CDR2 is FQNEAQ (reference sequence). The CDR3 is 15 residues long. V gave up 2 bases and J gave up 4 bases; unmatched junction bases: 5.

By frequency in the sample, this clone is medium-sized. The J gene is TRBJ1-6, the V gene TRBV19; D is ambiguous. Trimming shortened V by 3 bases and J by 9 bases, and 12 bases separated the two germline ends. Per germline, CDR1 LNHDA and CDR2 SQIVND (reference sequence). This CDR3 comprises 14 residues. In DNA form, the CDR3 reads TGTGCCAGTAGTATGTTTACCTCAGGTTCACCCCTCCACTTT. Residues: CASSMFTSGSPLHF.

The chain couples TRBV19 to TRBJ1-1; TRBD1 matches at 7 bases. Germline assignment: CDR1 LNHDA and CDR2 SQIVND (reference sequence). CDR3 length: 13 residues. V lost 6 bases, J lost 3 bases, and 4 bases stayed unmatched. The DNA of the CDR3 is TGTGCCAGTAGCCCTGACAGGGACACTGAAGCTTTCTTT. Translation gives CASSPDRDTEAFF.

The chain combines TRBV7-9 with TRBJ2-1; D may be TRBD1 (7 bases). CDR1 is SEHNR, CDR2 FQNEAQ, per germline (reference sequence). This CDR3 comprises 16 residues. V gave up 1 base and J gave up 10 bases, with 20 bases separating them. The CDR3 DNA sequence: TGTGCCAGCAGCTTAGGGACCGGGACTGCCAGGGGGGAGCAGTTCTTC. Encoded protein: CASSLGTGTARGEQFF.

The chain joins TRBV12-5 to TRBJ2-5, with 9 bases lining up with TRBD1. Germline V gene data show CDR1 as LGHNT and CDR2 as FRNRAP. With 0 bases clipped from V and 3 bases from J, the junction kept 11 bases outside the gene matches. This CDR3 has 18 amino acids. DNA of the CDR3: TGTGCTAGTGGTTTGGTAAGATACGGGACAGGGATTAAAGAGACCCAGTACTTC. This translates into CASGLVRYGTGIKETQYF. The full variable domain, with the rest looked up from reference TRBV12-5 and TRBJ2-5, is DARVTQTPRHKVTEMGQEVTMRCQPILGHNTVFWYRQTMMQGLELLAYFRNRAPLDDSGMPKDRFSAEMPDATLATLKIQPSEPRDSAVYFCASGLVRYGTGIKETQYFGPGTRLLVL.

The CDR3 protein is CASSQDRGTEKLFF. The CDR3 region has the DNA TGTGCCAGCAGCCAAGACAGGGGAACCGAAAAACTGTTTTTT. This chain links TRBV3-1 (or the pseudogene TRBV3-2) with TRBJ1-4; TRBD1 might be the D (6 bases). The CDR3 runs 14 residues. Germline assignment: CDR1 LGHDT and CDR2 YNNKEL (reference sequence). The V end was cut by 0 bases, the J end by 8 bases, with 10 bases between.

The rearrangement links TRBV18 to TRBJ2-7, with TRBD1 matching over 11 bases. With V trimmed by 5 bases and J by 6 bases, 6 bases remained unmatched. The CDR3 sequence is 14 residues long. Germline CDR1 reads KGHSH; CDR2 reads LQKENI. The CDR3 spells CASSSGQGVGEQYF. The DNA for the CDR3 is TGTGCCAGCTCATCGGGACAGGGGGTAGGCGAGCAGTACTTC.

The rearrangement joins TRBV6-6 to TRBJ1-2; D gene uncertain. The CDR3 extends over 11 amino acids. The germline V gene has CDR1 MNHNY and CDR2 SVGAGI (reference sequence). Trimming cost V 7 bases and J 2 bases, with 5 bases left between them. CDR3 amino acids: CASKQNYGYTF. The CDR3 DNA reads as TGTGCCAGCAAACAGAACTATGGCTACACCTTC.

The chain combines TRBV3-1 (or the pseudogene TRBV3-2) with TRBJ2-7, with a tentative D call TRBD1 (6 bases). Between the trimmed V and J ends, which lost 4 bases and 2 bases, there was a span of 15 bases. Germline V gene lookup returns CDR1 LGHDT and CDR2 YNNKEL (reference sequence). The CDR3 runs to 15 residues. The CDR3 nucleotides read TGTGCCAGCAGCCTACACAGGGTCCCTCCCTACGAGCAGTACTTC. Amino acids: CASSLHRVPPYEQYF.

The chain couples TRBV28 to TRBJ2-3, with a weak D call TRBD2 (6 bases). This CDR3 region has 15 residues. V was shortened by 3 bases and J by 4 bases, with 14 bases between the two germline ends. From germline, CDR1 is MDHEN and CDR2 SYDVKM. Here the CDR3 DNA reads TGTGCCAGCAGTTTCGCATCCGGGACTTCAGATACGCAGTATTTT. Encoded protein: CASSFASGTSDTQYF.

The gene calls are TRBV28 and TRBJ1-4; perhaps TRBD1 as D (5 bases). The germline gives CDR1 MDHEN, CDR2 SYDVKM. Trimming pared 8 bases from V and 8 bases from J, leaving 12 bases between. The CDR3 spans 12 residues. In DNA, the CDR3 is TGTGCCAGCGGGGGGGTTTACGAAAAACTGTTTTTT. This gives the protein CASGGVYEKLFF.

Here the CDR3 DNA reads TGTGCCAGCAGTTTGGTCAGCGGGAGGTTCACCGGGGAGCTGTTTTTT. Residues: CASSLVSGRFTGELFF. V is TRBV28 and J is TRBJ2-2; 9 bases align to TRBD2. With V trimmed by 3 bases and J by 4 bases, 6 bases remained unmatched. This CDR3 comprises 16 residues. CDR1 and CDR2 (germline): MDHEN, SYDVKM.

The V gene is TRBV19, the J gene TRBJ2-7; 7 bases align to TRBD2. The germline gives CDR1 LNHDA, CDR2 SQIVND (reference sequence). This CDR3 region has 15 residues. With 4 bases clipped from V and 1 base from J, the junction kept 7 bases outside the gene matches. In DNA, the CDR3 is TGTGCCAGTAGTACCGGGCTAGCGGTTTCCTACGAGCAGTACTTC. It codes for CASSTGLAVSYEQYF.